This T cell receptor beta chain was observed in a study of shared clonotypes between healthy human individuals. Study overall: Three plates were used per donor for CD4 naive, three for CD4 memory, two for CD8 naive and one for CD8 memory.

Healthy and HIV-negative, the adult donors had no recent acute infections or vaccinations. Assay runs were performed at deep level. Assay: immunoSEQ multiplex PCR; the TCRdb copy retains only in-frame clones and omits some. Of about 1 million clones detected, approximately 72% appear once; the ten largest clones hold approximately 1.5%. The CDR3 has 13 residues. V dropped 11 bases and J dropped 1 base, with 14 bases sitting between them. The V gene's germline CDR1 is ENHRY and CDR2 SYGVKD. This clonotype originated in a man between 18 and 29 years old in good health. This chain connects TRBV10-3 to TRBJ1-1; tentatively, D is TRBD1 (5 bases). Input material: memory CD4+ T cells sorted from blood. Subset described: CD45RA-negative fraction. The CDR3 reads CAAQGTRNTEAFF. CDR3 in DNA: TGTGCCGCCCAAGGGACTCGGAACACTGAAGCTTTCTTT.